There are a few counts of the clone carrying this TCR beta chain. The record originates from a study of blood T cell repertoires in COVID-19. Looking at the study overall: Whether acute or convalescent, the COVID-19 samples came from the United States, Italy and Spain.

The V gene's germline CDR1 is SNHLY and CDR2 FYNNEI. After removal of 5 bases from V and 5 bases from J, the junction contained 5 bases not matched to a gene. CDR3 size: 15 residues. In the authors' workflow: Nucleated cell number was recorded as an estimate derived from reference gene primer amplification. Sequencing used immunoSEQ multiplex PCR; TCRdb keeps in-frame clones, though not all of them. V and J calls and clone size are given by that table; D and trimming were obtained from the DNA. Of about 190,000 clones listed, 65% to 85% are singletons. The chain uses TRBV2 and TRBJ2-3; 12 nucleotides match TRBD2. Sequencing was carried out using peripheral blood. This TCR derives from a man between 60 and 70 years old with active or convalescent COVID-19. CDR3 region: CASSSLAGGGDTQYF. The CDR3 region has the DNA TGTGCCAGCAGTTCCCTAGCGGGAGGGGGAGATACGCAGTATTTT.